The present T cell receptor (beta chain) was sequenced within a study of control samples from healthy donors and cancer patients. Repertoires were generated with immunoSEQ multiplex PCR, while TCRdb's copy carries only in-frame clones and drops some. Of 160,000 or so clones in the sample, about 94% are singletons; the top ten hold 0.68%. Germline CDR1 reads GTSNPN; CDR2 reads SVGIG (reference sequence). V dropped 2 bases and J dropped 1; count of bases not matched to a gene: 6. The CDR3 length is 15 residues. Sequenced input: blood. The source of this sequence is a woman aged 25 to 45 in good health. This chain connects TRBV30 to TRBJ2-3; TRBD2 aligns across 7 bases. CDR3 protein: CAWSLGGRGTDTQYF. In DNA form, the CDR3 reads TGTGCCTGGAGTTTGGGGGGGAGAGGCACAGATACGCAGTATTTT. The complete variable domain, with remaining parts taken from reference TRBV30 and TRBJ2-3, reads SQTIHQWPATLVQPVGSPLSLECTVEGTSNPNLYWYRQAAGRGLQLLFYSVGIGQISSEVPQNLSASRPQDRQFILSSKKLLLSDSGFYLCAWSLGGRGTDTQYFGPGTRLTVL.